These 20 T cell receptor beta chains came from one sample sequenced in a study of relationships among human T cell subsets. The T cell receptor alpha and beta CDR3 regions were amplified from mRNA by semiquantitative ARM-PCR. Tagged nested gene-specific primers were used first, then communal superprimers amplified exponentially. TCRdb re-called the multiplex PCR reads with MiXCR, one entry per CDR3 protein. The sample has around 14,000 distinct CDR3 sequences, 62% seen once. Material for sequencing was total T cells sorted from blood. All receptors come from a man in his forties in good health.

The genes are TRBV10-3 and TRBJ1-5; D not certain. The CDR3 runs to 13 residues. CDR1 is ENHRY and CDR2 is SYGVKD in the germline V gene. V lost 6 bases to trimming and J lost 3 bases, with 9 bases between them. The CDR3 spells CAISLDHNQPQHF. DNA for the CDR3: TGTGCCATCAGCCTGGACCACAATCAGCCCCAGCATTTT.

V is TRBV28 and J is TRBJ2-1, with TRBD2 identical over 7 bases. The ends lost 6 bases at V and 1 base at J; junction bases unmatched: 6. The CDR3 extends over 15 amino acids. Germline CDR1 reads MDHEN; CDR2 reads SYDVKM. CDR3: CASSPGGLSYNEQFF. DNA for the CDR3: TGTGCCAGCAGCCCGGGGGGTCTTTCCTACAATGAGCAGTTCTTC.

This chain links TRBV20-1 with TRBJ2-7, with a weak D call TRBD1 (6 bases). The V and J ends lost 2 bases and 6 bases respectively, with 17 bases between them. Germline loops: CDR1 DFQATT, CDR2 SNEGSKA (reference sequence). The length of the CDR3 is 14 residues. CDR3 region: CSARFQDDRTEQYF. The CDR3 region has the DNA TGCAGTGCTAGATTCCAAGACGACAGGACCGAGCAGTACTTC.

This clonotype appeared a few times. The junction departs from germline at one end; a sequencing error may be responsible. The chain links TRBV5-4 to TRBJ1-2, with D unclear. Per the germline V gene, CDR1 is SGHNT and CDR2 is YYREEE (reference sequence). The CDR3 spans 14 residues. The CDR3 sequence: CASLSDWGNYGYTF. In DNA form, the CDR3 reads TGCGCCAGCCTTTCGGACTGGGGTAACTATGGCTACACCTTC.

The chain uses TRBV12-3 or TRBV12-4 and TRBJ1-5; TRBD1 matches 8 bases. The length of the CDR3 is 15 residues. V lost 5 bases and J lost 6; bases outside the gene matches: 9. The CDR3 here is CASSTQGAGGQPQHF. In nucleotides, the CDR3 is TGTGCCAGCAGTACCCAGGGGGCGGGGGGTCAGCCCCAGCATTTT.

The J gene is TRBJ1-3, the V gene TRBV6-6; D perhaps matches TRBD1 (5 bases). Germline CDR1 and CDR2: MNHNY and SVGAGI (reference sequence). The CDR3 is 16 amino acids. Trimming left V 3 bases short and J 1 base short, with 13 bases between. The CDR3 region is CASSYFIQGSGNTIYF. The CDR3 region has the DNA TGTGCCAGCAGTTATTTTATCCAGGGATCTGGAAACACCATATATTTT.

The gene calls are TRBV14 and TRBJ2-3; 7 bases are a match to TRBD1. The J segment lost 2 bases and the V segment lost 8 bases, leaving 4 bases of the junction unmatched. Germline V gene sequence: CDR1 SGHDN, CDR2 FVKESK. The CDR3 has 13 amino acids. CDR3: CASGGQLTDTQYF. The CDR3 nucleotides are TGTGCCAGCGGGGGACAGCTCACAGATACGCAGTATTTT.

The chain couples TRBV27 to TRBJ2-3, with 13 bases identical to TRBD2. Germline V gene lookup returns CDR1 MNHEY and CDR2 SMNVEV (reference sequence). Unmatched junction bases numbered 9, after V lost 5 bases and J lost 7 bases. The CDR3 spans 16 residues. CDR3 region: CASSLLLAGGPYTQYF. The CDR3 coding sequence is TGTGCCAGCAGTCTACTACTAGCGGGAGGGCCATATACGCAGTATTTT.

This clonotype was counted a few times. This sequence joins TRBV7-8 and TRBJ2-7, with a possible D match to TRBD2 (6 bases). Looked up from germline, CDR1 is SGHVS and CDR2 is FQNEAQ. The CDR3 spans 16 residues. V lost 5 bases, J lost 0 bases, and 17 bases lay in between. This CDR3 is CASSPEMGEDSYEQYF. The CDR3 DNA reads as TGTGCCAGCAGCCCAGAAATGGGGGAGGACTCCTACGAGCAGTACTTC.

The V call is TRBV2, the J call TRBJ1-6; no definite D call. Trimming left V 5 bases short and J 7 bases short, with 15 bases between. The germline V gene encodes CDR1 SNHLY and CDR2 FYNNEI. This CDR3 spans 15 amino acids. CDR3: CASSSIRVPNSPLHF. For the CDR3, the DNA is TGTGCCAGCAGTTCTATAAGGGTGCCGAATTCACCCCTCCACTTT.

This clonotype was detected only a few times. The chain carries TRBV12-3 or TRBV12-4 and TRBJ2-5, with a possible D match to TRBD1 (6 bases). V was shortened by 6 bases and J by 2 bases, with 10 bases between the two germline ends. The CDR3 consists of 13 residues. The CDR3 DNA reads TGTGCCAGCAGCCTGGACAGTCAAGAGACCCAGTACTTC. This codes for CASSLDSQETQYF.

V is TRBV20-1 and J is TRBJ1-5; TRBD1 is a possible D gene (6 bases). Germline-derived CDR1 and CDR2 are DFQATT and SNEGSKA (reference sequence). The CDR3 has 14 residues. Trimming removed 6 bases from V and 2 bases from J, with 14 bases in between. The CDR3 here is CSALGYRGNQPQHF. The CDR3 DNA sequence: TGCAGTGCGTTAGGGTACAGGGGCAATCAGCCCCAGCATTTT.

This clonotype has just a few counts. The chain joins TRBV30 to TRBJ2-2; 7 positions match TRBD1. There are 15 residues in the CDR3. Trimming removed 1 base from V and 5 bases from J; junction bases left unmatched: 7. The germline V gene encodes CDR1 GTSNPN and CDR2 SVGIG (reference sequence). CDR3 in DNA: TGTGCCTGGAGTGCCCGACAGGGTTGGACCGGGGAGCTGTTTTTT. Protein: CAWSARQGWTGELFF.

The rearrangement links TRBV5-6 to TRBJ1-1, with 7 bases aligning to TRBD1. The germline V gene encodes CDR1 SGHDT and CDR2 YYEEEE. J was trimmed by 4 bases and V by 4 bases; bases with no gene match: 7. There are 14 residues in the CDR3. Here the CDR3 DNA reads TGTGCCAGCAGCCCGGCAGGGGGATTCACTGAAGCTTTCTTT. Amino acids: CASSPAGGFTEAFF.

This clonotype is large (0.1 to 1%) in the sample. The chain employs TRBV6-5 and TRBJ2-7; D is undetermined. Trimming pared 6 bases from V and 2 bases from J, leaving 8 bases between. The germline V gene has CDR1 MNHEY and CDR2 SVGAGI. The length of the CDR3 is 12 residues. The CDR3 nucleotides are TGTGCCAGCAGAGGCGGAACCTACGAGCAGTACTTC. Amino acid sequence: CASRGGTYEQYF.

The V and J genes are TRBV2 and TRBJ2-5; D call uncertain. CDR1 is SNHLY, CDR2 FYNNEI, per germline. V shed 3 bases and J shed 4 bases, with 6 bases lying between them. The CDR3 sequence is 12 residues long. In nucleotides, the CDR3 is TGTGCCAGCAGTGACGGCCGAGAGACCCAGTACTTC. Its protein product is CASSDGRETQYF.

The CDR3 region is CSARQRLSYNEQFF. The CDR3 DNA reads TGCAGCGCACGACAGCGGCTTTCCTACAATGAGCAGTTCTTC. The chain uses TRBV29-1 and TRBJ2-1, with D tentatively TRBD1 or TRBD2 (5 bases each). Germline V CDR1 and CDR2: SQVTM, ANQGSEA. The CDR3 loop spans 14 amino acids. Trimming stripped 7 bases from V and 1 base from J, with 14 bases between.

This rearrangement joins TRBV5-1 to TRBJ2-3; D uncertain. CDR1 and CDR2 from the germline V gene are SGHRS and YFSETQ. This CDR3 has 14 residues. V was cut by 4 bases and J by 0 bases, with 9 bases left in between. The CDR3 here is CASSLEKSTDTQYF. The CDR3 region has the DNA TGCGCCAGCAGCCTAGAGAAAAGCACAGATACGCAGTATTTT.

The chain carries TRBV20-1 and TRBJ2-7, with 7 bases matching TRBD2. V gave up 3 bases and J gave up 1 base; unmatched junction bases: 3. CDR1 is DFQATT, CDR2 SNEGSKA, per germline (reference sequence). CDR3 length: 13 amino acids. The CDR3 loop reads CSARTSRSYEQYF. CDR3 DNA: TGCAGTGCTAGGACTAGCCGATCCTACGAGCAGTACTTC.

The chain couples TRBV19 to TRBJ2-7; D is perhaps TRBD1 (6 bases). In germline, CDR1 is LNHDA, CDR2 SQIVND (reference sequence). The CDR3 runs to 14 residues. Trimming cost V 3 bases and J 1 base, with 10 bases left between them. The CDR3 is CASSMGTRSYEQYF. The CDR3 region has the DNA TGTGCCAGTAGTATGGGGACACGATCCTACGAGCAGTACTTC. The full variable domain, in which reference TRBV19 and TRBJ2-7 provide the parts outside the CDR3, is DGGITQSPKYLFRKEGQNVTLSCEQNLNHDAMYWYRQDPGQGLRLIYYSQIVNDFQKGDIAEGYSVSREKKESFPLTVTSAQKNPTAFYLCASSMGTRSYEQYFGPGTRLTVT.